The 27 T cell receptor beta chains below all came from one sample that was sequenced in a study of T cells in Graves' hyperthyroidism and ophthalmopathy. There were TCR beta CDR3 regions amplified from RNA transcripts. A set of HTBI primers served as the primers for a first-round RT-PCR of the TCR CDR3. One entry per CDR3 protein, called by TCRdb with MiXCR from the multiplex PCR reads. The data hold approximately 870,000 distinct CDR3 sequences, with more than 30% observed a single time. The sample comprised blood. These receptors were collected from a man between 18 and 35 years old with Graves' hyperthyroidism.

This clonotype was seen ten or more times. The chain employs TRBV9 and TRBJ2-7; 7 bases agree with TRBD1. This CDR3 is 16 amino acids long. Trimming cost V 0 bases and J 1 base; bases outside gene matches: 7. Germline V gives CDR1 SGDLS, CDR2 YYNGEE. In nucleotides, the CDR3 is TGTGCCAGCAGCGTAGCTCGGGACAGTCCATCCTACGAGCAGTACTTC. Translating gives CASSVARDSPSYEQYF. Supplemented by reference TRBV9 and TRBJ2-7, the full variable domain reads DSGVTQTPKHLITATGQRVTLRCSPRSGDLSVYWYQQSLDQGLQFLIQYYNGEERAKGNILERFSAQQFPDLHSELNLSSLELGDSALYFCASSVARDSPSYEQYFGPGTRLTVT.

A few counts support this clonotype. The genes are TRBV5-1 and TRBJ2-7; D might be TRBD2 (5 bases). The CDR3 runs 15 residues. V lost 4 bases and J 0 bases, leaving 14 bases between the germline ends. Looked up from germline, CDR1 is SGHRS and CDR2 is YFSETQ. In DNA form, the CDR3 reads TGCGCCAGCAGCCTTATGGACTTATCCTCCTACGAGCAGTACTTC. It yields the protein CASSLMDLSSYEQYF.

The chain uses TRBV10-1 and TRBJ1-6, with D tentatively TRBD1 (6 bases). Trimming cost V 8 bases and J 9 bases, with 14 bases left between them. The V gene's germline CDR1 is WNHNN and CDR2 SYGVQD (reference sequence). The CDR3 spans 13 residues. This CDR3 reads CASRDTHFSPLHF. The CDR3 DNA reads as TGCGCCAGCCGGGACACCCATTTTTCACCCCTCCACTTT.

The chain has TRBV29-1 and TRBJ1-5; no clear D gene. Germline V CDR1 and CDR2: SQVTM, ANQGSEA. V shed 6 bases and J shed 7 bases, with 13 bases lying between them. This CDR3 region has 12 residues. In DNA, the CDR3 is TGCAGCGTCTCGGGCTGGGGACAGCCCCAGCATTTT. It codes for CSVSGWGQPQHF.

Ten or more counts support this clonotype. This chain joins TRBV10-3 and TRBJ2-2, with D perhaps matching TRBD1 (5 bases). V was pared by 6 bases and J by 1 base, with 12 bases between. The CDR3 sequence is 15 residues long. In germline, CDR1 is ENHRY, CDR2 SYGVKD. The CDR3: CAISPDSLNTGELFF. In DNA, the CDR3 is TGTGCCATCAGCCCCGACAGTTTGAACACCGGGGAGCTGTTTTTT.

The chain joins TRBV5-1 to TRBJ2-7, with 8 bases that match TRBD1. Germline CDR1 reads SGHRS; CDR2 reads YFSETQ. This CDR3 region has 13 residues. V trimming: 4 bases; J trimming: 6 bases; junction bases outside the gene matches: 6. DNA for the CDR3: TGCGCCAGCAGCCCCTCAACAGGGGGCGAGCAGTACTTC. It codes for CASSPSTGGEQYF.

This sequence joins TRBV5-1 and TRBJ2-5; 10 positions match TRBD2. The germline gives CDR1 SGHRS, CDR2 YFSETQ. The CDR3 sequence is 17 residues long. Trimming took 3 bases from V and 1 from J; bases not matched to a gene: 9. The CDR3: CASSSHPLAGFQETQYF. The CDR3 DNA sequence: TGCGCCAGCAGCTCCCACCCACTAGCGGGGTTCCAAGAGACCCAGTACTTC.

A word on this clonotype: Relative to the germline gene, one junction end is altered; a read error may explain this. This chain uses TRBV10-3 with TRBJ1-2; D unresolved. In germline, CDR1 is ENHRY, CDR2 SYGVKD. This CDR3 has 13 amino acids. CDR3 residues: CASSELDRVGYTF. CDR3 bases: TGTGCCAGCAGTGAATTGGATAGGGTGGGCTACACCTTC.

The chain has TRBV2 and TRBJ2-2, with 7 bases lining up with TRBD1. Germline V CDR1 and CDR2: SNHLY, FYNNEI. The CDR3 runs 17 residues. Unmatched junction bases numbered 10, after V lost 5 bases and J lost 1 base. In nucleotides, the CDR3 is TGTGCCAGCAGTTCCCCACTCGGGACAGTGAACACCGGGGAGCTGTTTTTT. Amino acid sequence: CASSSPLGTVNTGELFF.

V usage is TRBV4-3 and J usage is TRBJ2-7, with 8 bases lining up with TRBD2. CDR3 length: 15 residues. Looked up from germline, CDR1 is LGHNA and CDR2 is YSLEER. The junction had 7 bases not matched to a gene; V was cut back by 3 bases and J by 3 bases. Here the CDR3 DNA reads TGCGCCAGCAGCCAGGGAGCGGGAGACCACTACGAGCAGTACTTC. This sequence encodes CASSQGAGDHYEQYF.

The V and J genes are TRBV18 and TRBJ2-5; D gene unclear. Trimming removed 0 bases at V and 9 bases at J, with 11 bases between. The CDR3 length is 13 residues. CDR1 and CDR2 from the germline V gene are KGHSH and LQKENI. DNA of the CDR3: TGTGCCAGCTCACCACCTACCCCGAAGGCCCAGTACTTC. It translates to CASSPPTPKAQYF.

The chain uses TRBV29-1 and TRBJ2-7; D is uncertain. The CDR3 totals 13 residues. In germline, CDR1 is SQVTM, CDR2 ANQGSEA. The CDR3 sequence: CSDRADSPYEQYF. As DNA, the CDR3 is TGCAGTGATCGGGCAGATTCTCCCTACGAGCAGTACTTC.

The J gene is TRBJ1-2, the V gene TRBV20-1; 8 nucleotides match TRBD1. The CDR3 runs 13 residues. V dropped 6 bases and J dropped 4; count of bases not matched to a gene: 7. Germline V CDR1 and CDR2: DFQATT, SNEGSKA (reference sequence). Here the CDR3 reads CSAYGTGTYGYTF. Here the CDR3 DNA reads TGCAGTGCGTATGGGACAGGAACCTATGGCTACACCTTC.

This clonotype has a handful of counts. The V gene is TRBV5-1, the J gene TRBJ2-7; no reliable D call. CDR3 size: 13 residues. Per germline, CDR1 SGHRS and CDR2 YFSETQ. Trimming shortened V by 0 bases and J by 6 bases, and 10 bases separated the two germline ends. This CDR3 reads CASSLAVGVEQYF. CDR3 DNA sequence: TGCGCCAGCAGCTTGGCCGTCGGTGTCGAGCAGTACTTC. The whole variable domain, filled in from reference TRBV5-1 and TRBJ2-7, reads KAGVTQTPRYLIKTRGQQVTLSCSPISGHRSVSWYQQTPGQGLQFLFEYFSETQRNKGNFPGRFSGRQFSNSRSEMNVSTLELGDSALYLCASSLAVGVEQYFGPGTRLTVT.

This clonotype has ten or more counts. The gene calls are TRBV19 and TRBJ2-7; D not certain. The CDR3 extends over 15 amino acids. Between the trimmed V and J ends, which lost 6 bases and 0 bases, there was a span of 15 bases. The germline V gene encodes CDR1 LNHDA and CDR2 SQIVND (reference sequence). CDR3 in amino acids: CASSLRTGLSYEQYF. CDR3 sequence (DNA): TGTGCCAGTAGCCTCCGTACGGGCCTCTCCTACGAGCAGTACTTC.

The CDR3 spells CAISERDSSNQPQHF. Here the CDR3 DNA reads TGTGCCATCAGTGAGCGCGACAGTAGCAATCAGCCCCAGCATTTT. J is TRBJ1-5 and V is TRBV10-3, with a weak D call TRBD1 (5 bases). Germline V gives CDR1 ENHRY, CDR2 SYGVKD. The length of the CDR3 is 15 residues. The V gene lost 2 bases and the J gene lost 0 bases, with 8 bases spanning the gap.

This clonotype was found a few times. DNA of the CDR3: TGCGCCAGCAGTTCCCCCCAGAGCGGCGATTTTACCTACGAGCAGTACTTC. This gives the protein CASSSPQSGDFTYEQYF. This chain links TRBV5-1 with TRBJ2-7; possible D gene TRBD2, 5 bases. This CDR3 is 17 amino acids long. Trimming left V 5 bases short and J 2 bases short, with 23 bases between. Germline V lookup: CDR1 SGHRS, CDR2 YFSETQ.

This clonotype turned up a few times. The V call is TRBV10-3, the J call TRBJ1-2; no firm D call. The CDR3 length is 12 residues. CDR1 and CDR2 from the germline V gene are ENHRY and SYGVKD. Trimming removed 0 bases from V and 12 bases from J, with 11 bases in between. This CDR3 reads CAISESRDGDTF. CDR3 nucleotide sequence: TGTGCCATCAGTGAGTCTAGGGATGGAGACACCTTC.

The V gene is TRBV19, the J gene TRBJ2-7; tentatively, D is TRBD1 (6 bases). V was shortened by 6 bases and J by 1 base, with 13 bases between the two germline ends. Germline values: CDR1 LNHDA, CDR2 SQIVND (reference sequence). CDR3 length: 14 residues. CDR3 region: CASRPQGLSYEQYF. Here the CDR3 DNA reads TGTGCCAGTAGGCCGCAGGGGCTATCCTACGAGCAGTACTTC. Full variable domain (rest looked up from reference TRBV19 and TRBJ2-7): DGGITQSPKYLFRKEGQNVTLSCEQNLNHDAMYWYRQDPGQGLRLIYYSQIVNDFQKGDIAEGYSVSREKKESFPLTVTSAQKNPTAFYLCASRPQGLSYEQYFGPGTRLTVT.

The chain recombines TRBV19 with TRBJ1-1, with 7 bases identical to TRBD1. This CDR3 region has 14 residues. Per germline, CDR1 LNHDA and CDR2 SQIVND (reference sequence). Trimming removed 9 bases from V and 9 bases from J; junction bases left unmatched: 16. The CDR3 region has the DNA TGTGCCAGCAGACCCGGGACAGCCGCCGAGCAAGCTTTCTTT. Amino acids: CASRPGTAAEQAFF.

This clonotype appeared once. V is TRBV9 and J is TRBJ2-7; D is ambiguous. Deletions cut 1 base from V and 2 bases from J, with 13 bases between. Germline V gives CDR1 SGDLS, CDR2 YYNGEE. CDR3 length: 15 amino acids. CDR3 DNA sequence: TGTGCCAGCAGCGTACAAGGCAGAGGCGCCTACGAGCAGTACTTC. Translation: CASSVQGRGAYEQYF. Full variable domain (outside the CDR3, taken from reference TRBV9 and TRBJ2-7): DSGVTQTPKHLITATGQRVTLRCSPRSGDLSVYWYQQSLDQGLQFLIQYYNGEERAKGNILERFSAQQFPDLHSELNLSSLELGDSALYFCASSVQGRGAYEQYFGPGTRLTVT.

This clonotype was picked up one time. The chain combines TRBV20-1 with TRBJ2-7; unclear D gene. V shed 6 bases and J shed 2 bases, with 20 bases lying between them. This CDR3 is built from 15 residues. Germline lookup yields CDR1 DFQATT and CDR2 SNEGSKA (reference sequence). CDR3 DNA sequence: TGCAGTGCCCCCCTAAGAGACCTCCCCACCTACGAGCAGTACTTC. Residues: CSAPLRDLPTYEQYF.

This chain links TRBV29-1 with TRBJ1-2; D is perhaps TRBD1 (5 bases). Germline-derived CDR1 and CDR2 are SQVTM and ANQGSEA. The V gene lost 5 bases and the J gene lost 4 bases, with 14 bases spanning the gap. There are 13 residues in the CDR3. The DNA for the CDR3 is TGCAGCGTTTACAGGCCCGAGGGCTATGGCTACACCTTC. As protein: CSVYRPEGYGYTF.

There are a few counts of this clonotype. This CDR3 reads CASSGLAGIQTQYF. Here the CDR3 DNA reads TGTGCCAGCTCGGGACTAGCGGGTATCCAGACCCAGTACTTC. This chain uses TRBV9 with TRBJ2-5, with 12 bases lining up with TRBD2. Germline CDR1 is SGDLS and CDR2 is YYNGEE. The CDR3 length is 14 residues. The trim removed 7 bases at V and 6 bases at J, leaving 7 bases unmatched.

This clonotype was picked up a small number of times. CDR3 protein: CASSQAPETEAFF. The CDR3 DNA sequence: TGCGCCAGCAGCCAAGCGCCCGAGACTGAAGCTTTCTTT. The gene calls are TRBV4-1 and TRBJ1-1; no reliable D call. Germline CDR1 reads MGHRA; CDR2 reads YSYEKL. Deletions cut 1 base from V and 5 bases from J, with 8 bases between. The CDR3 contains 13 residues.

The rearrangement links TRBV10-2 to TRBJ1-6, with D possibly being TRBD1 (5 bases). This CDR3 is built from 14 residues. The germline gives CDR1 WSHSY, CDR2 SAAADI. V was pared by 1 base and J by 9 bases, with 10 bases between. The CDR3 DNA reads TGCGCCAGCAGTGAGTGGGGGACGGTTTCACCCCTCCACTTT. Translating gives CASSEWGTVSPLHF.

The DNA of the CDR3 is TGTGCCAGCAGTGCGACTAGCAGGGGAGAACCACCCCTCCACTTT. Its translation: CASSATSRGEPPLHF. The V call is TRBV25-1, the J call TRBJ1-6, with TRBD1 as a possible D gene (6 bases). V lost 4 bases, J lost 11 bases, and 18 bases lay in between. Germline V lookup: CDR1 MGHDK, CDR2 SYGVNS. The CDR3 is 15 residues long.